This T cell receptor beta chain was captured in a study of molecular identifiers for immune sequencing clone quantification. Only one count was recorded for this clonotype. A much larger clone differs from this one at a single base, so this may be a read error. The conserved final phenylalanine or tryptophan is absent from the CDR3, which likely points to a read error. Each CDR3 protein is one row after TCRdb ran MiXCR on the PCR reads. The data show about 510,000 distinct CDR3 sequences, 25% seen once. This receptor was identified in a human donor in good health. Some libraries in this study had Jurkat cell RNA spiked in. The sample was naive CD8+ T cells from blood, with Jurkat cell RNA spiked in. The subset: FACS-sorted CD8+CD4-CCR7+CD45RA+ naive T cells.

CDR3 residues: CASSQGSLYGYTL. Here the CDR3 DNA reads TGTGCCAGCAGCCAAGGATCTTTATATGGCTACACCCTC. V is TRBV14 and J is TRBJ1-2, with D unclear. The CDR3 has 13 amino acids. The germline V gene has CDR1 SGHDN and CDR2 FVKESK. V was shortened by 1 base and J by 5 bases, with 8 bases between the two germline ends.